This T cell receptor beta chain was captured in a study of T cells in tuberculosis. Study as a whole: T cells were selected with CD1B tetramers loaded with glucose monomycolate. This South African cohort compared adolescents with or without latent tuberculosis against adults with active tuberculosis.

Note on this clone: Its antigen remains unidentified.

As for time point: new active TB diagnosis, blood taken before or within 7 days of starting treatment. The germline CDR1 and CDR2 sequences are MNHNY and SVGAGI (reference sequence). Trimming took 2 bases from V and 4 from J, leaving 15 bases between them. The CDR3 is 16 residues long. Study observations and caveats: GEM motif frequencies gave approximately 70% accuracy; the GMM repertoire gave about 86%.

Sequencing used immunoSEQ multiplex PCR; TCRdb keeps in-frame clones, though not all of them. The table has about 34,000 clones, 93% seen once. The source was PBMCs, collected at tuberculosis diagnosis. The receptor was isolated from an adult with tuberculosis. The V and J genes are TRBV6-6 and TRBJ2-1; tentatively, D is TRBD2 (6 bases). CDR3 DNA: TGTGCCAGCAGTTACCAACGGGAGCCCCGGTACAATGAGCAGTTCTTC. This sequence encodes CASSYQREPRYNEQFF.